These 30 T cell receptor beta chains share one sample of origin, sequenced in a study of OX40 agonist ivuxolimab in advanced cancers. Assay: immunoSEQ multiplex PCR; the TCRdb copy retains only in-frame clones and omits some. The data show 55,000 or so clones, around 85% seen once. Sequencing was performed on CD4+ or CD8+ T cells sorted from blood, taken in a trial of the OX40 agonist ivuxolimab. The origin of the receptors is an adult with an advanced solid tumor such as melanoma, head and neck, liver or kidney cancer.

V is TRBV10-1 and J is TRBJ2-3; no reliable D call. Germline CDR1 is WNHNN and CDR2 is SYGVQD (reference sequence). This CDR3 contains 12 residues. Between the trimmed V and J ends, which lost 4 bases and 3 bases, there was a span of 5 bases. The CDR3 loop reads CASSGRTDTQYF. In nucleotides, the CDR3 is TGCGCCAGCAGTGGACGGACAGATACGCAGTATTTT.

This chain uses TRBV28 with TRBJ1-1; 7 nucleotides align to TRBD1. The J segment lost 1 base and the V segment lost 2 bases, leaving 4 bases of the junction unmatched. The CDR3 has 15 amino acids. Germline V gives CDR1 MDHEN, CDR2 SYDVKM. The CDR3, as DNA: TGTGCCAGCAGTTTAACAGGGGCCTCGAACACTGAAGCTTTCTTT. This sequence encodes CASSLTGASNTEAFF.

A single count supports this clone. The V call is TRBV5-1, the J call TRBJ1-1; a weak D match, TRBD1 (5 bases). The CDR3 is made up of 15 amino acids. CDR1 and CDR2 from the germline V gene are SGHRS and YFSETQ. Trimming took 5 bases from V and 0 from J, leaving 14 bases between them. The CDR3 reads CASSQTGTMNTEAFF. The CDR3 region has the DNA TGCGCCAGCAGTCAGACCGGGACCATGAACACTGAAGCTTTCTTT.

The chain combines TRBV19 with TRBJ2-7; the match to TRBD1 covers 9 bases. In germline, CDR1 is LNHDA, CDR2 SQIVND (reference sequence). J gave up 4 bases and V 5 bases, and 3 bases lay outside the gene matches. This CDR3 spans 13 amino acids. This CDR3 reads CASSATGGYEQYF. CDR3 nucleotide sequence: TGTGCCAGTAGTGCGACAGGGGGGTACGAGCAGTACTTC.

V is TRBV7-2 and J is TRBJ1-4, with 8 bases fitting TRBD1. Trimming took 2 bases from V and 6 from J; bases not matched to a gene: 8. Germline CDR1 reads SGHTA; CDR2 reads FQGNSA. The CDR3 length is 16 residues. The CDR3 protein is CASSLNIQGVYEKLFF. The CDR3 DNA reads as TGTGCCAGCAGCTTAAATATACAGGGGGTATATGAAAAACTGTTTTTT.

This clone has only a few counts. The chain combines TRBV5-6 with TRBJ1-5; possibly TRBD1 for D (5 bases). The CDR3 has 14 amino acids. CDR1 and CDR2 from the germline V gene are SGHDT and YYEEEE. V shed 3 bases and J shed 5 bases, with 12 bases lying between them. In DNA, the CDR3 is TGTGCCAGCAGCTACACAGGAGACGATCAGCCCCAGCATTTT. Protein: CASSYTGDDQPQHF.

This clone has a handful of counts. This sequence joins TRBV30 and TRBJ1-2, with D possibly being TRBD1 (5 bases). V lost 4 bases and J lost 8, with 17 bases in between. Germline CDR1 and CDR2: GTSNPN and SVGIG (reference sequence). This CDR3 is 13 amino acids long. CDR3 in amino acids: CAWTGMRGRGYTF. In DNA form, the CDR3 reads TGTGCCTGGACCGGGATGCGGGGACGAGGCTACACCTTC. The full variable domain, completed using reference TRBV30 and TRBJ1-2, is SQTIHQWPATLVQPVGSPLSLECTVEGTSNPNLYWYRQAAGRGLQLLFYSVGIGQISSEVPQNLSASRPQDRQFILSSKKLLLSDSGFYLCAWTGMRGRGYTFGSGTRLTVV.

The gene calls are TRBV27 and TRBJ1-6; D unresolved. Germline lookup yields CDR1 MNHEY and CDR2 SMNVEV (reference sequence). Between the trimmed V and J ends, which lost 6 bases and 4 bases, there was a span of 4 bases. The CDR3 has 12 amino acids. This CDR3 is CASSQYNSPLHF. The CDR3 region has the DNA TGTGCCAGCAGCCAGTATAATTCACCCCTCCACTTT.

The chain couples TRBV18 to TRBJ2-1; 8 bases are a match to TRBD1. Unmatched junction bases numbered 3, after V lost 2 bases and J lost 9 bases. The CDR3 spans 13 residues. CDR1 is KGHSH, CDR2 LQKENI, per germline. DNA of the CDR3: TGTGCCAGCTCACCAAGGACAGGGCCTGAGCAGTTCTTC. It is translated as CASSPRTGPEQFF.

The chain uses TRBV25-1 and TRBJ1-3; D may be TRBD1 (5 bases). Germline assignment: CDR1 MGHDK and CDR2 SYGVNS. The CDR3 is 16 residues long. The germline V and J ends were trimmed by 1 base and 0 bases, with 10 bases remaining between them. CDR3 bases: TGTGCCAGCAGTGAATCGGGGGGAAGCTCTGGAAACACCATATATTTT. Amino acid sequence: CASSESGGSSGNTIYF.

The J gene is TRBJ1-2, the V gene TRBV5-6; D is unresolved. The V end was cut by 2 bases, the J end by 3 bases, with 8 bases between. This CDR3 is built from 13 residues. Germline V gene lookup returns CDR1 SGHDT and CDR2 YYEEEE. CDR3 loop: CASSFRGDYGYTF. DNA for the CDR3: TGTGCCAGCAGCTTCCGGGGTGACTATGGCTACACCTTC.

CDR3 in amino acids: CASSSISGGSFSYTF. CDR3 sequence (DNA): TGTGCCAGCAGTTCCATCAGCGGGGGCTCTTTTAGCTACACCTTC. The rearrangement joins TRBV6-5 to TRBJ1-2; D possibly corresponds to TRBD1 (6 bases). Germline V gene data show CDR1 as MNHEY and CDR2 as SVGAGI. The CDR3 consists of 15 residues. The ends were cut back, 4 bases at V and 9 bases at J, with 21 bases in the middle.

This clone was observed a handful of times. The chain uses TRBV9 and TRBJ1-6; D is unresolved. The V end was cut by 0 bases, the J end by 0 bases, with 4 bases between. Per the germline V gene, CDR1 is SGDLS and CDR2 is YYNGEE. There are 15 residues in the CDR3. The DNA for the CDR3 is TGTGCCAGCAGCGTAGGGGGCTCCTATAATTCACCCCTCCACTTT. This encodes CASSVGGSYNSPLHF.

Here the CDR3 DNA reads TGTGCCAGTAGTGGGACAGGCTCTTTTCGAGCTTTCTTT. It encodes CASSGTGSFRAFF. V and J are TRBV19 and TRBJ1-1, with 8 bases identical to TRBD1. The ends lost 5 bases at V and 10 bases at J; junction bases unmatched: 9. The CDR3 consists of 13 residues. In germline, CDR1 is LNHDA, CDR2 SQIVND (reference sequence).

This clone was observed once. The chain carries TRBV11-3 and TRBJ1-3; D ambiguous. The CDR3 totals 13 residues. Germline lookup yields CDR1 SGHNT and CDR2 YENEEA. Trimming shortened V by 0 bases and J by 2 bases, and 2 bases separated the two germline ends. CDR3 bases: TGTGCCAGCAGCTTAGAGGCTGGAAACACCATATATTTT. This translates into CASSLEAGNTIYF.

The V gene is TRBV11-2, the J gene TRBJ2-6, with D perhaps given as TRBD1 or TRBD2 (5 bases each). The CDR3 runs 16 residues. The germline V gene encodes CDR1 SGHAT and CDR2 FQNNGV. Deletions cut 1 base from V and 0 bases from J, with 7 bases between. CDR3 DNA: TGTGCCAGCAGCTTAGGTGGGGGCTCTGGGGCCAACGTCCTGACTTTC. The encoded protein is CASSLGGGSGANVLTF.

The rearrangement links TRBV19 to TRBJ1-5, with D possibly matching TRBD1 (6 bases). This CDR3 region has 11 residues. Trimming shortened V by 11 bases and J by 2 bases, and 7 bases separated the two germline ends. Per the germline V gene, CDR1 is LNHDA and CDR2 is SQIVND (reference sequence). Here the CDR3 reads CAAGGNQPQHF. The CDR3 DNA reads TGTGCCGCAGGGGGCAATCAGCCCCAGCATTTT. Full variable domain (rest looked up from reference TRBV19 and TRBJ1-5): DGGITQSPKYLFRKEGQNVTLSCEQNLNHDAMYWYRQDPGQGLRLIYYSQIVNDFQKGDIAEGYSVSREKKESFPLTVTSAQKNPTAFYLCAAGGNQPQHFGDGTRLSIL.

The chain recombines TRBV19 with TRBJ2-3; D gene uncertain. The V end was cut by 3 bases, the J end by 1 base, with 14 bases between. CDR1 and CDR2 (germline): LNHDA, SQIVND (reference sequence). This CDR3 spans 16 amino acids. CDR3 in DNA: TGTGCCAGTAGTATTGGCAGAGAAGTACGCACAGATACGCAGTATTTT. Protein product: CASSIGREVRTDTQYF.

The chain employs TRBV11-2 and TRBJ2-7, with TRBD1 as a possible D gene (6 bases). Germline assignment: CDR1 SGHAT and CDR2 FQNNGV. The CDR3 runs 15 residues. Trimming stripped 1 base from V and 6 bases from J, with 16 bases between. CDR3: CASSLVSLGRGEQYF. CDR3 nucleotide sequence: TGTGCCAGCAGCTTAGTATCTTTGGGCAGGGGCGAGCAGTACTTC.

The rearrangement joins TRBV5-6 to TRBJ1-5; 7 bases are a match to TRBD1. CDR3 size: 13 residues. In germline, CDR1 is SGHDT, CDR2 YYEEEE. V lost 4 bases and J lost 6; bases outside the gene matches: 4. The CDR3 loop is CASSATGVQPQHF. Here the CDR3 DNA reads TGTGCCAGCAGCGCCACAGGGGTTCAGCCCCAGCATTTT.

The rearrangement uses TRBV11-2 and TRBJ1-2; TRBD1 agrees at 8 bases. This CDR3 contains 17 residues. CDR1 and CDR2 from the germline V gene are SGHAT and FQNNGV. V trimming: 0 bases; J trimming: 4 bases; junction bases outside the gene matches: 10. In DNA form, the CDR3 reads TGTGCCAGCAGCTTAGATTCAGGGGGCAGCTCGTTCTATGGCTACACCTTC. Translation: CASSLDSGGSSFYGYTF.

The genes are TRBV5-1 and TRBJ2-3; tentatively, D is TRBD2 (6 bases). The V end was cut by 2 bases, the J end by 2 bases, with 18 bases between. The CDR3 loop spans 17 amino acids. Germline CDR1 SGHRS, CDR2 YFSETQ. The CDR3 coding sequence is TGCGCCAGCAGCTTCAACCTACCGGGACTCCACACAGATACGCAGTATTTT. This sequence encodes CASSFNLPGLHTDTQYF.

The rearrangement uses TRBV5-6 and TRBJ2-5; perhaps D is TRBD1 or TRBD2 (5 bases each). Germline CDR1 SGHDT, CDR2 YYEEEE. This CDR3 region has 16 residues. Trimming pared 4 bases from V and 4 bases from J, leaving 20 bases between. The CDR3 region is CASSAHAEGPGETQYF. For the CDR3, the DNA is TGTGCCAGCAGCGCGCACGCTGAGGGGCCTGGAGAGACCCAGTACTTC. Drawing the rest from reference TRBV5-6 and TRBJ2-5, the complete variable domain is DAGVTQSPTHLIKTRGQQVTLRCSPKSGHDTVSWYQQALGQGPQFIFQYYEEEERQRGNFPDRFSGHQFPNYSSELNVNALLLGDSALYLCASSAHAEGPGETQYFGPGTRLLVL.

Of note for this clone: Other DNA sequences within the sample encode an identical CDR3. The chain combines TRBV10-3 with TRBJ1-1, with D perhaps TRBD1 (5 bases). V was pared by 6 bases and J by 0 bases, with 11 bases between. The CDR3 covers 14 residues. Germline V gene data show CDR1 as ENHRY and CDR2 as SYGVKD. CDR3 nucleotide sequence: TGTGCCATCAGCGTCCAGGACATGAACACTGAAGCTTTCTTT. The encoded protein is CAISVQDMNTEAFF.

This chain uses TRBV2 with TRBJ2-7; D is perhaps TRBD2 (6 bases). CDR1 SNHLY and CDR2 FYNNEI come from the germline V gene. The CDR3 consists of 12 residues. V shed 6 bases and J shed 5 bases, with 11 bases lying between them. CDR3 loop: CASRATGDEQYF. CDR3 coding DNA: TGTGCCAGCAGGGCAACGGGAGACGAGCAGTACTTC.

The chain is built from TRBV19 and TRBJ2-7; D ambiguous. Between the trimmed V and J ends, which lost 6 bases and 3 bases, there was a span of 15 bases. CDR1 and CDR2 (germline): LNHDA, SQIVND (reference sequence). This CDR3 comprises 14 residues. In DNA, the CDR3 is TGTGCCAGTAGCCCCACGGCAACTAACTACGAGCAGTACTTC. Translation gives CASSPTATNYEQYF.

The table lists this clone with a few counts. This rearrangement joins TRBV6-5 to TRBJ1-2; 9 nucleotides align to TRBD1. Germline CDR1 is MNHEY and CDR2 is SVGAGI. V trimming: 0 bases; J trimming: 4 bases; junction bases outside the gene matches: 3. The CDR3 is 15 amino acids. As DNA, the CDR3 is TGTGCCAGCAGTTACTCCGGGACAGGGACCTATGGCTACACCTTC. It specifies CASSYSGTGTYGYTF.

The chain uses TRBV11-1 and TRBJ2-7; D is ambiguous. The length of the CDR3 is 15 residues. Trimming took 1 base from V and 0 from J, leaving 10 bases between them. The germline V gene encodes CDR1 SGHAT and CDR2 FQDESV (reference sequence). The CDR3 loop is CASSLVAVSSYEQYF. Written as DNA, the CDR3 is TGTGCCAGCAGCTTAGTCGCCGTGAGCTCCTACGAGCAGTACTTC.

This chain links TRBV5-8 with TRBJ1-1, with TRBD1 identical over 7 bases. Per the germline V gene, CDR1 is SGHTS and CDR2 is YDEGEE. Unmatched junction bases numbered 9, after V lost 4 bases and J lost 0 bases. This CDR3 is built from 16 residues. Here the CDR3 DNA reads TGTGCCAGCAGCCCACAAGCGACAGGGTTGAACACTGAAGCTTTCTTT. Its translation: CASSPQATGLNTEAFF.

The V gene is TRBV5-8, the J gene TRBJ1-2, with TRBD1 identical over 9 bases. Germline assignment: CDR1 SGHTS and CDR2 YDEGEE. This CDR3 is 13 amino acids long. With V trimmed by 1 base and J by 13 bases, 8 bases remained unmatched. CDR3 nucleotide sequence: TGTGCCAGCAGCTTGATCACGACAGGGGGACTCACCTTC. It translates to CASSLITTGGLTF.